This T cell receptor beta chain was recovered during a study of blood T cell repertoires in COVID-19. Study-wide background: Whether acute or convalescent, the COVID-19 samples came from the United States, Italy and Spain.

The authors' processing: Cell counts per sample came from amplifying reference gene primers. Using immunoSEQ multiplex PCR, the repertoire was profiled, and TCRdb retains in-frame clones only, with some absent. Clone size and the V and J calls come from that table; the DNA yielded D and trimming. The profile shows around 270,000 clones, less than 90% of them singletons. The sequence was collected from a woman aged 40 to 49 who had recovered from COVID-19. Sequencing used peripheral blood.

The CDR3 here is CASSMASDTQYF. CDR3 nucleotide sequence: TGTGCCAGCTCAATGGCATCTGATACGCAGTATTTT. The V and J genes are TRBV18 and TRBJ2-3; D call uncertain. Trimming left V 5 bases short and J 6 bases short, with 9 bases between. Germline CDR1 and CDR2: KGHSH and LQKENI. The CDR3 has 12 residues.